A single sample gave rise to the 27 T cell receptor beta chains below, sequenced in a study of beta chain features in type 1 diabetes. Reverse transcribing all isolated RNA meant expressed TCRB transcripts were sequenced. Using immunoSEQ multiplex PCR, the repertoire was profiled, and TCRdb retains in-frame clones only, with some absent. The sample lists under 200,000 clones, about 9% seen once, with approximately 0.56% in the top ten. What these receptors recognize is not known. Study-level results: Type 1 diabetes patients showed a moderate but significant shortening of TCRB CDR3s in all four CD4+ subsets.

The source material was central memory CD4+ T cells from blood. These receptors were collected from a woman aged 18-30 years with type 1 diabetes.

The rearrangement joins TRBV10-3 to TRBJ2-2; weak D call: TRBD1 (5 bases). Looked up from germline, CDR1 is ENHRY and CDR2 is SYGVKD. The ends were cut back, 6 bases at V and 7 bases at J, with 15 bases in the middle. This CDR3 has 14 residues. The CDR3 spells CAIRGWFDSGELFF. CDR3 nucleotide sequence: TGTGCCATCAGGGGGTGGTTCGACAGCGGGGAGCTGTTTTTT.

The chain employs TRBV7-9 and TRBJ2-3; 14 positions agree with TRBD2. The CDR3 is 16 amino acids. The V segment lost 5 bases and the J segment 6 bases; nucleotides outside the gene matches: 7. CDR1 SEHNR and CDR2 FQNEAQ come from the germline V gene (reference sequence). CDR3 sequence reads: CASSVTSGRASDTQYF. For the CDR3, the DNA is TGTGCCAGCAGCGTGACTAGCGGGAGGGCCTCGGATACGCAGTATTTT.

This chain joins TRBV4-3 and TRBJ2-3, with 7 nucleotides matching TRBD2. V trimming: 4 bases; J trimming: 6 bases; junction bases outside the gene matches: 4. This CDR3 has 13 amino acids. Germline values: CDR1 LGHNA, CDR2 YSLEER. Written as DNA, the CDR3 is TGCGCCAGCAGCCGGGCGGGAGTGGATACGCAGTATTTT. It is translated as CASSRAGVDTQYF.

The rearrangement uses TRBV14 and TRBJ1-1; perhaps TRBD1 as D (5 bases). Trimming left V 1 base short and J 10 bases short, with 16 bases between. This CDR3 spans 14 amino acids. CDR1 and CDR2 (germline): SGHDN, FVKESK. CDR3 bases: TGTGCCAGCAGCCAAGTGGGTGTTGAAAGGGGAGCTTTCTTT. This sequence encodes CASSQVGVERGAFF.

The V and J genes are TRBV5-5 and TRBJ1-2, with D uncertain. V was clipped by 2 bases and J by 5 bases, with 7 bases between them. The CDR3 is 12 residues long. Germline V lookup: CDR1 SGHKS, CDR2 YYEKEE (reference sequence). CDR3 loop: CASSFSEYGYTF. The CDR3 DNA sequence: TGTGCCAGCAGCTTTTCGGAGTATGGCTACACCTTC.

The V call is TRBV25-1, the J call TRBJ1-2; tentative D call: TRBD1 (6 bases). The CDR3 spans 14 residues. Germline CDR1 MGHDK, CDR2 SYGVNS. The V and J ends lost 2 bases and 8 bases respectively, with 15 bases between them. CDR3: CASSEPGQPTGYTF. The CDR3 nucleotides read TGTGCCAGCAGTGAACCCGGACAGCCTACCGGCTACACCTTC.

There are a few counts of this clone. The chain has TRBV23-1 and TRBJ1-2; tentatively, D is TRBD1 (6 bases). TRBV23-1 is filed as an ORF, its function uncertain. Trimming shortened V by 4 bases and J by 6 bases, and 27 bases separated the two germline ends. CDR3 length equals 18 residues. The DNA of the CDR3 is TGCGCCAGCAGTCGTGTAACTCGCCCAGGGGAAGAAGAAGATGGCTACACCTTC. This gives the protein CASSRVTRPGEEEDGYTF.

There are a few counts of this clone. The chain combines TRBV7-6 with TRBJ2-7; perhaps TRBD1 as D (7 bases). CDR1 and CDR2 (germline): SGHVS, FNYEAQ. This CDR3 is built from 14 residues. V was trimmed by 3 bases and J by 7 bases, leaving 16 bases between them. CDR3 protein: CASSLEGAGWEQYF. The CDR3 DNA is TGTGCCAGCAGCTTGGAGGGGGCGGGTTGGGAGCAGTACTTC.

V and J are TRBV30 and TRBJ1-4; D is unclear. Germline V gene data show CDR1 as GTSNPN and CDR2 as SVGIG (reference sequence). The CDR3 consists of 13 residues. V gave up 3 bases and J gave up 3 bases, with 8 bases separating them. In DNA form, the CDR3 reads TGTGCCTGGAGCTTGCGGGCTAATGAAAAACTGTTTTTT. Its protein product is CAWSLRANEKLFF.

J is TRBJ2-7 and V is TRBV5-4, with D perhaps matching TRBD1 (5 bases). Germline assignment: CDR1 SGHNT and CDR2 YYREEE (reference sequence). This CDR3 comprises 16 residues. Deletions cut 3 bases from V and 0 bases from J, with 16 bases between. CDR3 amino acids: CASSSSRVRDSYEQYF. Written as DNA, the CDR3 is TGTGCCAGCAGCTCCAGCAGGGTGCGAGACTCCTACGAGCAGTACTTC.

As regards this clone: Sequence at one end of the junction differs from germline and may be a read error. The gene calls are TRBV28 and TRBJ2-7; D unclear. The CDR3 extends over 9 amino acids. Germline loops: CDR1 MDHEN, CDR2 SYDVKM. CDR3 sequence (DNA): TGTGCCACTGAGCCCTCTGCGGACTTC. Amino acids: CATEPSADF.

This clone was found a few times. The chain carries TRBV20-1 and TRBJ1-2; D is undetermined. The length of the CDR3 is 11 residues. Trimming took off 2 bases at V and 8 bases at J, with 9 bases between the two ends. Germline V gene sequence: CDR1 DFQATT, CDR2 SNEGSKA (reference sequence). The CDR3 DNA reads TGCAGTGCTAGACCTACCCGCGGCTACACCTTC. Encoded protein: CSARPTRGYTF.

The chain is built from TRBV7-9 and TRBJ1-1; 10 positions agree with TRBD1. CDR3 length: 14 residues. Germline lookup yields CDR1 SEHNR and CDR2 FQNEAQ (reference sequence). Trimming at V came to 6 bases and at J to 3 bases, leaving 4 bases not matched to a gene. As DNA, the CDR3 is TGTGCCAGCAGTGTCGGACAGGGGGACACTGAAGCTTTCTTT. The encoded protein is CASSVGQGDTEAFF. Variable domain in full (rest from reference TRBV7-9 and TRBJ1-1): DTGVSQNPRHKITKRGQNVTFRCDPISEHNRLYWYRQTLGQGPEFLTYFQNEAQLEKSRLLSDRFSAERPKGSFSTLEIQRTEQGDSAMYLCASSVGQGDTEAFFGQGTRLTVV.

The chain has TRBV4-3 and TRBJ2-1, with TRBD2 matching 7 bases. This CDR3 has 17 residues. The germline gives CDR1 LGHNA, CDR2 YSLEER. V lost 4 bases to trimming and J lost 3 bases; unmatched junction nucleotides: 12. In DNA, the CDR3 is TGCGCCAGCAGCCCTGGGGGTAGCGGGTTGGTCTACAATGAGCAGTTCTTC. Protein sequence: CASSPGGSGLVYNEQFF.

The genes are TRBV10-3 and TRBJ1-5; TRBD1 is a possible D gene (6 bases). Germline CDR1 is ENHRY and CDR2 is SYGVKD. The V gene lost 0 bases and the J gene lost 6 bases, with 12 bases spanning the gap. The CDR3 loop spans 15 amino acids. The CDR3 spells CAISESGGAAQPQHF. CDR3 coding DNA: TGTGCCATCAGTGAGTCGGGGGGGGCGGCTCAGCCCCAGCATTTT.

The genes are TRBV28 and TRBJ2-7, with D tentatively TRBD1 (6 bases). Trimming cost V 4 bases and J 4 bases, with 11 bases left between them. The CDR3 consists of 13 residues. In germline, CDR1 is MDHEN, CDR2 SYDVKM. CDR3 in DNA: TGTGCCAGCAGTTCACCACAGGGTTACGAGCAGTACTTC. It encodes CASSSPQGYEQYF.

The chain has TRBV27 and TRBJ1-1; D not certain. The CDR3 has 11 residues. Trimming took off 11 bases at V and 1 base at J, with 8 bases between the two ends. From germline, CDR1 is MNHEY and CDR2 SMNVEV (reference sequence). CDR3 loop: CAVAGNTEAFF. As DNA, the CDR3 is TGTGCCGTTGCAGGGAACACTGAAGCTTTCTTT.

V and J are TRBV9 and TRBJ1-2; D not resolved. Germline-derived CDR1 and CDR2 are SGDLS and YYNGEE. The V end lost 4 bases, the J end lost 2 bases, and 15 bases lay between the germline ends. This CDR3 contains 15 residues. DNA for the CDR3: TGTGCCAGCAGCCCCCACGGACTGAACAACTATGGCTACACCTTC. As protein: CASSPHGLNNYGYTF.

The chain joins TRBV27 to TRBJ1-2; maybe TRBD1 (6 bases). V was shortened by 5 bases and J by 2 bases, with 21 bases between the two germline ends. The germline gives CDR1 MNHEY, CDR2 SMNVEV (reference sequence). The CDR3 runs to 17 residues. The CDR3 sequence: CASSPTTNQGINYGYTF. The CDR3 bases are TGTGCCAGCAGTCCGACAACCAATCAGGGGATAAACTATGGCTACACCTTC.

The CDR3 nucleotides read TGTGCCAGCAGCTTAGCGAGAGCGGGGGCTACAGATACGCAGTATTTT. It translates to CASSLARAGATDTQYF. The gene calls are TRBV7-2 and TRBJ2-3; 8 bases are a match to TRBD2. CDR3 length: 16 residues. Germline V CDR1 and CDR2: SGHTA, FQGNSA. With V trimmed by 0 bases and J by 3 bases, 5 bases remained unmatched.

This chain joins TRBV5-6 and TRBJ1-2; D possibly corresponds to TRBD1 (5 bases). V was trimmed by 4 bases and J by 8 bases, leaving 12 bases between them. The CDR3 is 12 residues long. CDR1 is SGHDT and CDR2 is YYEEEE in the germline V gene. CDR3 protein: CASSRGGEGYTF. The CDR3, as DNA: TGTGCCAGCAGCCGGGGGGGTGAAGGCTACACCTTC.

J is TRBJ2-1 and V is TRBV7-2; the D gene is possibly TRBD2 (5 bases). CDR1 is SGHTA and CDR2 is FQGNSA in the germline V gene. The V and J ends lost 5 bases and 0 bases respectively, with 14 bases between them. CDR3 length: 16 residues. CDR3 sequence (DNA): TGTGCCAGCAGCCAAGTCTTGGGGAGCTCCTACAATGAGCAGTTCTTC. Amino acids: CASSQVLGSSYNEQFF.

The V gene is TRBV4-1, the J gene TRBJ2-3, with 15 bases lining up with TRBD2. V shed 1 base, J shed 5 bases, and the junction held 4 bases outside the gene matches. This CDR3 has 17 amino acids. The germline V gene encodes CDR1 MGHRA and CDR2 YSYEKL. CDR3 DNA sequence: TGCGCCAGCAGCCAAGGGGGGACTAGCGGGGGGCTAGATACGCAGTATTTT. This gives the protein CASSQGGTSGGLDTQYF.

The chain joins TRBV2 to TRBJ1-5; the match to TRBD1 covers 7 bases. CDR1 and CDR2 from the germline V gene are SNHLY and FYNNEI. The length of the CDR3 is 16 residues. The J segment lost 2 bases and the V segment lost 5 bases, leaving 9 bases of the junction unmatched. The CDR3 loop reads CASSRSGGGGNQPQHF. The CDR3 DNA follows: TGTGCCAGCAGTCGTTCAGGGGGTGGGGGCAATCAGCCCCAGCATTTT. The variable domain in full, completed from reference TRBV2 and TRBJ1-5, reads EPEVTQTPSHQVTQMGQEVILRCVPISNHLYFYWYRQILGQKVEFLVSFYNNEISEKSEIFDDQFSVERPDGSNFTLKIRSTKLEDSAMYFCASSRSGGGGNQPQHFGDGTRLSIL.

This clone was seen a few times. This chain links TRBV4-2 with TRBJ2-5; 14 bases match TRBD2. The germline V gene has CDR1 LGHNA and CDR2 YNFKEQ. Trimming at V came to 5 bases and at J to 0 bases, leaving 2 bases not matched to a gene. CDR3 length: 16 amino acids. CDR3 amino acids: CASSGLAGGNQETQYF. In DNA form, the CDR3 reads TGTGCCAGCAGCGGACTAGCGGGGGGCAACCAAGAGACCCAGTACTTC.

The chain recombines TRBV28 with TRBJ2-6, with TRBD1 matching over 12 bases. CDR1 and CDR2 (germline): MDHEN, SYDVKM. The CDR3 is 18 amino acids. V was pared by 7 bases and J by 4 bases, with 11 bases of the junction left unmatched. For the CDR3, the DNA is TGTGCCAGCACCTCTCCCGGGACAGGGGGCTCCGGGGCCAACGTCCTGACTTTC. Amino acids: CASTSPGTGGSGANVLTF.

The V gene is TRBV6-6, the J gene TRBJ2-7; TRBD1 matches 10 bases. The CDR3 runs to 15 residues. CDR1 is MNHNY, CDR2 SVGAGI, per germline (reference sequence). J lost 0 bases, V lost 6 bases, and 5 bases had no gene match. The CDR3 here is CASSQDRGGSYEQYF. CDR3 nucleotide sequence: TGTGCCAGCAGCCAGGACAGGGGGGGCTCCTACGAGCAGTACTTC.